What follows describes a single T cell receptor beta chain. The source of the sample is a study of OX40 agonist ivuxolimab in advanced cancers. Here immunoSEQ multiplex PCR was the method, and the copy in TCRdb shows in-frame clones only, minus some. The sample lists about 52,000 clones, approximately 87% seen once, with approximately 7% in the top ten. Autoimmune disease history or systemic immunosuppression meant exclusion. Per the germline V gene, CDR1 is SGHRS and CDR2 is YFSETQ. The CDR3 has 15 residues. V was cut by 4 bases and J by 1 base, with 15 bases left in between. The chain joins TRBV5-1 to TRBJ2-7, with D possibly being TRBD1 (7 bases). The sequence was obtained from an adult with an advanced solid tumor such as melanoma, head and neck, liver or kidney cancer. This specimen consisted of CD4+ or CD8+ T cells sorted from blood, obtained in a trial of the OX40 agonist ivuxolimab. CDR3: CASSQPTGRSYEQYF. The CDR3 bases are TGCGCCAGCAGCCAACCGACAGGGAGGTCCTACGAGCAGTACTTC.